Below are 15 T cell receptor beta chains sequenced from a single sample in a study of T cell responses to AZD1222 COVID-19 vaccine. Assay: immunoSEQ multiplex PCR; the TCRdb copy retains only in-frame clones and omits some. This sample has some 120,000 clones, with approximately 85% found just once. The input for sequencing was peripheral blood, taken on day 0 of AZD1222 vaccination. Source of these receptors: an adult in good health.

The chain uses TRBV24-1 and TRBJ2-2; 8 positions agree with TRBD2. Per germline, CDR1 KGHDR and CDR2 SFDVKD. The CDR3 has 15 amino acids. The J segment lost 7 bases and the V segment lost 9 bases, leaving 12 bases of the junction unmatched. CDR3 bases: TGTGCCACCCGTCTCGGGGGGGCGGAAGGCGGGGAGCTGTTTTTT. Its translation is CATRLGGAEGGELFF.

The chain has TRBV4-1 and TRBJ1-3; D gene ambiguous. The CDR3 runs to 18 residues. The V and J ends lost 3 bases and 0 bases respectively, with 18 bases between them. Germline CDR1 MGHRA, CDR2 YSYEKL. The chain's CDR3 is CASSQTPVIGVSGNTIYF. The DNA of the CDR3 is TGCGCCAGCAGCCAGACCCCAGTTATCGGAGTCTCTGGAAACACCATATATTTT.

This chain uses TRBV5-1 with TRBJ1-4; D unclear. The V end was cut by 0 bases, the J end by 0 bases, with 6 bases between. Per germline, CDR1 SGHRS and CDR2 YFSETQ. CDR3 length equals 15 residues. The DNA of the CDR3 is TGCGCCAGCAGCTTGGACGGGACAACTAATGAAAAACTGTTTTTT. Its protein is CASSLDGTTNEKLFF.

This rearrangement joins TRBV18 to TRBJ2-5, with TRBD1 as a possible D gene (5 bases). CDR1 is KGHSH, CDR2 LQKENI, per germline. The CDR3 totals 15 residues. Trimming removed 3 bases from V and 1 base from J, with 12 bases in between. CDR3 sequence: CASSPLGAVQETQYF. CDR3 DNA: TGTGCCAGCTCACCCCTTGGGGCCGTCCAAGAGACCCAGTACTTC.

V is TRBV6-2 or TRBV6-3 and J is TRBJ2-1; D perhaps matches TRBD2 (5 bases). The CDR3 loop spans 14 amino acids. Between the trimmed V and J ends, which lost 5 bases and 3 bases, there was a span of 11 bases. The germline V gene has CDR1 MNHEY and CDR2 SVGEGT. In DNA, the CDR3 is TGTGCCAGCAGTACCGGACTGAGCTACAATGAGCAGTTCTTC. It specifies CASSTGLSYNEQFF.

The chain joins TRBV6-5 to TRBJ1-2, with TRBD1 identical over 7 bases. This CDR3 is 14 amino acids long. J lost 4 bases, V lost 4 bases, and 6 bases had no gene match. Germline V lookup: CDR1 MNHEY, CDR2 SVGAGI. As DNA, the CDR3 is TGTGCCAGCAGTTCCGGGGACAGCGGCTATGGCTACACCTTC. Residues: CASSSGDSGYGYTF.

A word on this clone: A read error may account for a junction end that differs from germline. The chain employs TRBV7-7 and TRBJ2-5, with TRBD2 identical over 8 bases. The CDR3 loop spans 13 amino acids. Germline CDR1 is SSHAT and CDR2 is FNYEAQ (reference sequence). CDR3 residues: CASSSLAGGTQYF. CDR3 nucleotides: TGTGCTAGCAGCTCCCTGGCGGGGGGGACCCAGTACTTC. Full variable domain (missing parts from reference TRBV7-7 and TRBJ2-5): GAGVSQSPRYKVTKRGQDVTLRCDPISSHATLYWYQQALGQGPEFLTYFNYEAQPDKSGLPSDRFSAERPEGSISTLTIQRTEQRDSAMYRCASSSLAGGTQYFGPGTRLLVL.

The chain links TRBV14 to TRBJ1-1, with a possible D match to TRBD1 (6 bases). V dropped 2 bases and J dropped 1 base, with 11 bases sitting between them. The CDR3 spans 15 residues. Germline assignment: CDR1 SGHDN and CDR2 FVKESK. The CDR3 DNA reads as TGTGCCAGCAGCCAAAACAGGGCTGCGAACACTGAAGCTTTCTTT. Translating gives CASSQNRAANTEAFF. The variable domain in full, with the rest retrieved from reference TRBV14 and TRBJ1-1, is EAGVTQFPSHSVIEKGQTVTLRCDPISGHDNLYWYRRVMGKEIKFLLHFVKESKQDESGMPNNRFLAERTGGTYSTLKVQPAELEDSGVYFCASSQNRAANTEAFFGQGTRLTVV.

The chain links TRBV4-2 to TRBJ1-1, with D uncertain. CDR3 size: 16 residues. Germline-derived CDR1 and CDR2 are LGHNA and YNFKEQ. V lost 0 bases and J lost 5, with 16 bases in between. The CDR3 is CASSQDGVRAGTEAFF. In DNA, the CDR3 is TGTGCCAGCAGCCAAGATGGGGTCCGGGCGGGGACTGAAGCTTTCTTT.

This chain connects TRBV11-2 to TRBJ1-6; TRBD1 is a possible D gene (5 bases). Trimming left V 5 bases short and J 6 bases short, with 20 bases between. The CDR3 is made up of 17 amino acids. Looked up from germline, CDR1 is SGHAT and CDR2 is FQNNGV. The CDR3 sequence is CASSPMDRWRGNSPLHF. The CDR3 region has the DNA TGTGCCAGCAGCCCCATGGACCGATGGAGGGGTAATTCACCCCTCCACTTT.

The J gene is TRBJ1-2, the V gene TRBV19; 9 nucleotides agree with TRBD1. Germline trimming cut 1 base from V and 9 bases from J; bases unmatched to any gene: 6. Germline CDR1 reads LNHDA; CDR2 reads SQIVND (reference sequence). There are 14 residues in the CDR3. In nucleotides, the CDR3 is TGTGCCAGTAGTATAGGAGGGACAGGGAACCGCTACACCTTC. Its translation is CASSIGGTGNRYTF.

This rearrangement joins TRBV7-9 to TRBJ2-7; TRBD1 agrees at 10 bases. J was trimmed by 3 bases and V by 5 bases; bases with no gene match: 10. Per the germline V gene, CDR1 is SEHNR and CDR2 is FQNEAQ (reference sequence). This CDR3 comprises 16 residues. The CDR3 bases are TGTGCCAGCAGCCTAACACAGGGACAGGGGCACTACGAGCAGTACTTC. This encodes CASSLTQGQGHYEQYF.

The rearrangement links TRBV6-5 to TRBJ1-1; 11 nucleotides agree with TRBD1. CDR3 length: 13 residues. The germline gives CDR1 MNHEY, CDR2 SVGAGI. The V segment lost 5 bases and the J segment 6 bases; nucleotides outside the gene matches: 2. The CDR3: CASSRTGGPEAFF. In DNA form, the CDR3 reads TGTGCCAGCAGTAGGACAGGGGGCCCTGAAGCTTTCTTT.

The chain combines TRBV9 with TRBJ2-2; 12 bases are a match to TRBD2. Germline CDR1 and CDR2: SGDLS and YYNGEE. The trim removed 0 bases at V and 6 bases at J, leaving 3 bases unmatched. This CDR3 is built from 16 residues. In DNA, the CDR3 is TGTGCCAGCAGCGTAGGACTAGCGGGGGCCGCCGGGGAGCTGTTTTTT. It translates to CASSVGLAGAAGELFF.

This clone was observed once. The V gene is TRBV18, the J gene TRBJ2-3; 14 bases match TRBD2. Germline trimming cut 5 bases from V and 5 bases from J; bases unmatched to any gene: 15. CDR3 length equals 19 residues. Germline CDR1 reads KGHSH; CDR2 reads LQKENI. CDR3 nucleotides: TGTGCCAGCTCATTCACGACGGGGACTAGCGGGGGCTCTTTAGATACGCAGTATTTT. This sequence encodes CASSFTTGTSGGSLDTQYF. The entire variable domain, with the rest obtained from reference TRBV18 and TRBJ2-3, is as follows: NAGVMQNPRHLVRRRGQEARLRCSPMKGHSHVYWYRQLPEEGLKFMVYLQKENIIDESGMPKERFSAEFPKEGPSILRIQQVVRGDSAAYFCASSFTTGTSGGSLDTQYFGPGTRLTVL.